These 13 T cell receptor beta chains were sequenced from one sample in a study of a mutant IDH1 vaccine in newly diagnosed glioma. Time point described: week 11, during vaccination. Topical imiquimod was applied with each vaccine dose, which held 300 ug of mutant IDH1 20-mer peptide. Clones were sequenced by immunoSEQ multiplex PCR, and TCRdb holds only the in-frame ones, with some missing. The data show about 120,000 clones, with about 90% seen just once and around 0.61% held by the top ten. No antigens are known for them. The sequencing used PBMCs, collected from a glioma patient whose treatment included an IDH1 peptide vaccine. These receptors all stem from a woman aged 50 to 65 with glioma.

J is TRBJ2-2 and V is TRBV19, with a weak D call TRBD1 (5 bases). This CDR3 spans 13 amino acids. The germline gives CDR1 LNHDA, CDR2 SQIVND (reference sequence). Trimming removed 6 bases from V and 0 bases from J, with 5 bases in between. In DNA form, the CDR3 reads TGTGCCAGTAGGGGGCCGAACACCGGGGAGCTGTTTTTT. Its translation is CASRGPNTGELFF.

This chain joins TRBV6-1 and TRBJ1-2; perhaps TRBD1 as D (5 bases). The CDR3 is 16 residues long. The germline CDR1 and CDR2 sequences are MNHNS and SASEGT. V was pared by 0 bases and J by 0 bases, with 11 bases between. CDR3 loop: CASSEAVGLTNYGYTF. The CDR3 region has the DNA TGTGCCAGCAGTGAAGCGGTGGGGCTTACTAACTATGGCTACACCTTC.

The chain joins TRBV28 to TRBJ2-7; the match to TRBD2 covers 9 bases. V lost 8 bases and J lost 4; bases outside the gene matches: 15. The CDR3 has 16 amino acids. Per germline, CDR1 MDHEN and CDR2 SYDVKM. In nucleotides, the CDR3 is TGTGCCAGCGTCCCCCTGGGGGCTAGCGGGATTTACGAGCAGTACTTC. Translated: CASVPLGASGIYEQYF.

The chain has TRBV7-9 and TRBJ2-5; D is perhaps TRBD1 (6 bases). Per the germline V gene, CDR1 is SEHNR and CDR2 is FQNEAQ (reference sequence). The CDR3 loop spans 15 amino acids. V lost 4 bases and J lost 1, with 13 bases in between. The DNA of the CDR3 is TGTGCCAGCAGCTGGGGCCGGACAGCCCAAGAGACCCAGTACTTC. It translates to CASSWGRTAQETQYF.

The V gene is TRBV28, the J gene TRBJ2-7; D gene uncertain. The CDR3 is made up of 14 amino acids. In germline, CDR1 is MDHEN, CDR2 SYDVKM. Trimming took off 3 bases at V and 3 bases at J, with 12 bases between the two ends. The CDR3 bases are TGTGCCAGCAGTTTTATAGGGCCTAGCTACGAGCAGTACTTC. It translates to CASSFIGPSYEQYF. Full variable domain (missing parts from reference TRBV28 and TRBJ2-7): DVKVTQSSRYLVKRTGEKVFLECVQDMDHENMFWYRQDPGLGLRLIYFSYDVKMKEKGDIPEGYSVSREKKERFSLILESASTNQTSMYLCASSFIGPSYEQYFGPGTRLTVT.

With regard to this clone: Other nucleotide sequences in the sample specify the same CDR3. The rearrangement uses TRBV5-1 and TRBJ2-3, with TRBD1 matching over 7 bases. CDR3 length: 14 amino acids. Trimming at V came to 0 bases and at J to 5 bases, leaving 3 bases not matched to a gene. Germline loops: CDR1 SGHRS, CDR2 YFSETQ. The CDR3 sequence is CASSLAGGEDTQYF. CDR3 DNA sequence: TGCGCCAGCAGCTTGGCAGGGGGTGAAGATACGCAGTATTTT.

The CDR3 reads CASSLEYGGTGELFF. The CDR3, as DNA: TGCGCCAGCAGCTTGGAGTACGGGGGCACCGGGGAGCTGTTTTTT. V and J are TRBV5-1 and TRBJ2-2; TRBD2 is a possible D gene (6 bases). The CDR3 contains 15 residues. CDR1 is SGHRS, CDR2 YFSETQ, per germline. V shed 0 bases and J shed 4 bases, with 10 bases lying between them.

To note about this clone: The sample contains more than one DNA sequence encoding this CDR3. CDR3 DNA: TGTGCCAGCAGACCGGACAGCGCCTACGAGCAGTACTTC. It codes for CASRPDSAYEQYF. V and J are TRBV6-1 and TRBJ2-7, with a tentative D call TRBD1 (6 bases). Deletions cut 6 bases from V and 2 bases from J, with 11 bases between. This CDR3 has 13 amino acids. Germline V gene data show CDR1 as MNHNS and CDR2 as SASEGT.

The J gene is TRBJ2-5, the V gene TRBV6-6, with D perhaps matching TRBD1 or TRBD2 (5 bases each). Germline CDR1 is MNHNY and CDR2 is SVGAGI (reference sequence). CDR3 length equals 13 residues. Trimming left V 6 bases short and J 2 bases short, with 10 bases between. Here the CDR3 DNA reads TGTGCCAGCAGCCGGGACGGACAAGAGACCCAGTACTTC. It codes for CASSRDGQETQYF.

The V gene is TRBV7-3, the J gene TRBJ2-5; D remains ambiguous. Trimming removed 5 bases from V and 7 bases from J, with 11 bases in between. This CDR3 contains 12 residues. Germline V CDR1 and CDR2: SGHTA, FQGTGA. In DNA form, the CDR3 reads TGTGCCAGCAGCACCGACATGGGGACCCAGTACTTC. This translates into CASSTDMGTQYF.

The CDR3 DNA follows: TGTGCCAGCAGCTACCAGACAGGGATCTATGGCTACACCTTC. Protein product: CASSYQTGIYGYTF. This sequence joins TRBV7-8 and TRBJ1-2, with 7 bases matching TRBD1. This CDR3 contains 14 residues. Trimming at V came to 4 bases and at J to 4 bases, leaving 6 bases not matched to a gene. Germline-derived CDR1 and CDR2 are SGHVS and FQNEAQ.

The chain combines TRBV7-9 with TRBJ1-5; D is unclear. Trimming removed 4 bases from V and 5 bases from J, with 15 bases in between. Germline CDR1 reads SEHNR; CDR2 reads FQNEAQ (reference sequence). The CDR3 has 15 residues. In nucleotides, the CDR3 is TGTGCCAGCAGCTCGCTTGGGGATGGCGATCAGCCCCAGCATTTT. Encoded protein: CASSSLGDGDQPQHF.

This CDR3 reads CSVEDRWTSSYNEQFF. The DNA for the CDR3 is TGCAGCGTTGAAGATCGGTGGACTAGCTCCTACAATGAGCAGTTCTTC. The chain employs TRBV29-1 and TRBJ2-1; TRBD2 matches 7 bases. Per germline, CDR1 SQVTM and CDR2 ANQGSEA. The V and J ends lost 0 bases and 0 bases, in that order; junction bases with no gene match: 5. The length of the CDR3 is 16 residues.